Listed below are T cell receptor beta chains from one sample, sequenced in a study of cytomegalovirus exposure and HLA in healthy donors. Produced via immunoSEQ multiplex PCR; TCRdb's table is partial and in-frame only. Among 120,000 to 150,000 clones, approximately 9% were seen once, and the ten largest hold approximately 1.8%. The sample taken for sequencing was PBMCs. These receptors all stem from a male donor in good health and CMV-seronegative. Each CDR3 is given with its conserved first and last residue. The D gene is left open where the match is weak. Clone size is given for some rows only: seen once, a few or many times, or a class if the clone is expanded.

TGTGCCAGCACCCAACTAGCGGGAGTACGGGAGACCCGGTACTTC | CASTQLAGVRETRYF | TRBJ2-5 | TRBD2 | - | 15 | TRBV6-5
TGTGCCAGCAGCCAGCCCGGGGATGAAAAACTGTTTTTT | CASSQPGDEKLFF | TRBJ1-4 | - | - | 13 | TRBV6-6
TGTGCCAGCAGCCCCTCGCTGGGGGGAAATGAGCAGTTCTTC | CASSPSLGGNEQFF | TRBJ2-1 | - | - | 14 | TRBV7-6
TGTGCCAGCAGTGGACAGGGAAATGGCTACACCTTC | CASSGQGNGYTF | TRBJ1-2 | TRBD1 | few | 12 | TRBV28
TGTGCCAGCAGCCGGGGGGGAGGAGGGCAAAGCTATGGCTACACCTTC | CASSRGGGGQSYGYTF | TRBJ1-2 | - | - | 16 | TRBV5-4
TGCGCCAGCAGCTTGGTCGCCGGGGAGCTGTTTTTT | CASSLVAGELFF | TRBJ2-2 | - | few | 12 | TRBV5-1
TGCAGTGCTAGAGAGTACTACGAGCAGTACTTC | CSAREYYEQYF | TRBJ2-7 | - | few | 11 | TRBV20-1
TGTGCCAGCAGCTTAGGACGGGGAATGAACACTGAAGCTTTCTTT | CASSLGRGMNTEAFF | TRBJ1-1 | - | - | 15 | TRBV7-2
TGTGCCAGTAAACCTTGGACAGGGGATTCACCCCTCCACTTT | CASKPWTGDSPLHF | TRBJ1-6 | TRBD1 | - | 14 | TRBV19
TGTGCCAGCAGCTCCTACAGGCTTCTGAACACTGAAGCTTTCTTT | CASSSYRLLNTEAFF | TRBJ1-1 | - | few | 15 | TRBV7-8
TGCGCCAGCAGCCAAGACAGGGGGACCTACGAGCAGTACTTC | CASSQDRGTYEQYF | TRBJ2-7 | TRBD1 | - | 14 | TRBV4-3
TGTGCCAGCAGTTCTAAGGGACTAAACACCATATATTTT | CASSSKGLNTIYF | TRBJ1-3 | - | - | 13 | TRBV28
TGCGCCAGCAGCTTGGGCCAGACCGGGGAGCTGTTTTTT | CASSLGQTGELFF | TRBJ2-2 | - | - | 13 | TRBV5-1
TGTGCCAGCAGCTTAGCGGGAGTGAACACCGGGGAGCTGTTTTTT | CASSLAGVNTGELFF | TRBJ2-2 | TRBD2 | few | 15 | TRBV5-4
TGTGCCAGCAGCTTAGCGGGGGGGCCTTATGAGCAGTTCTTC | CASSLAGGPYEQFF | TRBJ2-1 | - | - | 14 | TRBV7-9
TGTGCCAGCGGCGCGGGGGCGAGAACTAGTACAGATACGCAGTATTTT | CASGAGARTSTDTQYF | TRBJ2-3 | - | - | 16 | TRBV7-8
TGTGCCATCAGTAGGACTGCACAAGAGACCCAGTACTTC | CAISRTAQETQYF | TRBJ2-5 | - | few | 13 | TRBV10-3
TGTGCCACCACGATGGACAGGGTCCAAGAAGCTTTCTTT | CATTMDRVQEAFF | TRBJ1-1 | TRBD1 | - | 13 | TRBV18
TGTGCCAGCAGCTTTGAGGACTCCCCTTTCAATGGCTACACCTTC | CASSFEDSPFNGYTF | TRBJ1-2 | - | few | 15 | TRBV7-2
TGTGCCAGCAGCTTCATAGGTAGCGGGAGGGGGTCCTACGAGCAGTACTTC | CASSFIGSGRGSYEQYF | TRBJ2-7 | TRBD2 | - | 17 | TRBV7-8
TGCGCCAGCGGGGACAGCCGTGATGAGCAGTTCTTC | CASGDSRDEQFF | TRBJ2-1 | TRBD1 | few | 12 | TRBV4-1
TGTGCCAGCAGTGATAGTGCGGGAGTCTCCTACGAGCAGTACTTC | CASSDSAGVSYEQYF | TRBJ2-7 | TRBD2 | few | 15 | TRBV2
TGTGCCAGCAGCTTGGCCGACAGGGACCATGAAAAACTGTTTTTT | CASSLADRDHEKLFF | TRBJ1-4 | TRBD1 | - | 15 | TRBV5-4
TGTGCCAGCAGTTTCGGAGGCGGCATGAGGCCCCAGCATTTT | CASSFGGGMRPQHF | TRBJ1-5 | - | - | 14 | TRBV27
TGTGCCAGCGCGGGAGGTCATGGAAACACCATATATTTT | CASAGGHGNTIYF | TRBJ1-3 | - | few | 13 | TRBV7-2
TGTGCCACCAGCAGAGGGGGGGGAAACTCTGGAAACACCATATATTTT | CATSRGGGNSGNTIYF | TRBJ1-3 | - | - | 16 | TRBV15